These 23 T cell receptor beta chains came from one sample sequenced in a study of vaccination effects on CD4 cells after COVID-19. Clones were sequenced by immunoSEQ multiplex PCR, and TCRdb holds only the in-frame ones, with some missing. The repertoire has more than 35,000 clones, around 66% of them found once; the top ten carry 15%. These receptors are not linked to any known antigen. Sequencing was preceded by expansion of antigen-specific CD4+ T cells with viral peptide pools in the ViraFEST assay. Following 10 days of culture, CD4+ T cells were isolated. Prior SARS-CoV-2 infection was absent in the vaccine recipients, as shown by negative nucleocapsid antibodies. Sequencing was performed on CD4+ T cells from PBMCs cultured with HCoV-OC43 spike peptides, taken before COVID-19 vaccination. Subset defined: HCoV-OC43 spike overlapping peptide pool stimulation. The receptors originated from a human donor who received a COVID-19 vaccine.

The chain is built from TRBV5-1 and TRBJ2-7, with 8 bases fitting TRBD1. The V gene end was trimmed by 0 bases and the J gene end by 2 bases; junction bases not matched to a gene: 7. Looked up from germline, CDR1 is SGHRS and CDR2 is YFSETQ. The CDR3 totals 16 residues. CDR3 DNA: TGCGCCAGCAGCTTGGCTGGACAGGGAGTAACCTACGAGCAGTACTTC. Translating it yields CASSLAGQGVTYEQYF.

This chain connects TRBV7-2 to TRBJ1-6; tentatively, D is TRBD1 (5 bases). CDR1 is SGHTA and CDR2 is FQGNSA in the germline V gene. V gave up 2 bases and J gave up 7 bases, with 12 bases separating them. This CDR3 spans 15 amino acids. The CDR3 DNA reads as TGTGCCAGCAGCTTAAGCACAGGTGGCAATTCACCCCTCCACTTT. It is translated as CASSLSTGGNSPLHF. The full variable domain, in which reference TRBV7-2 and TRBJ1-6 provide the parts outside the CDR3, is GAGVSQSPSNKVTEKGKDVELRCDPISGHTALYWYRQSLGQGLEFLIYFQGNSAPDKSGLPSDRFSAERTGGSVSTLTIQRTQQEDSAVYLCASSLSTGGNSPLHFGNGTRLTVT.

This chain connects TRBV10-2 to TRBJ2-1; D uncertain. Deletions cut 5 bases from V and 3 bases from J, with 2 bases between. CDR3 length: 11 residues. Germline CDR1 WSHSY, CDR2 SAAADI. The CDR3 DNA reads TGCGCCAGCAGTAGCTACAATGAGCAGTTCTTC. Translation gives CASSSYNEQFF.

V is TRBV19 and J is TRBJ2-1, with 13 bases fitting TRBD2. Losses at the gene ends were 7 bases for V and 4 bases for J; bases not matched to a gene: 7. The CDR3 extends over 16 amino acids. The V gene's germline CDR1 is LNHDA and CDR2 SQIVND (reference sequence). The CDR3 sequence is CASTPRTSGGYNEQFF. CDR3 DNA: TGTGCCAGTACCCCGCGGACTAGCGGGGGATACAATGAGCAGTTCTTC.

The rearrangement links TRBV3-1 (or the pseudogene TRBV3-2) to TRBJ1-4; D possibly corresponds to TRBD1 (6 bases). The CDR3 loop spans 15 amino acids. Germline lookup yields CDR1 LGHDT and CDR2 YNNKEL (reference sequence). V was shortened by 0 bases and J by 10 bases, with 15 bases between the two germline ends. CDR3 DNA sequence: TGTGCCAGCAGCCAAGACATTACAGGGATGGTAAAACTGTTTTTT. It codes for CASSQDITGMVKLFF.

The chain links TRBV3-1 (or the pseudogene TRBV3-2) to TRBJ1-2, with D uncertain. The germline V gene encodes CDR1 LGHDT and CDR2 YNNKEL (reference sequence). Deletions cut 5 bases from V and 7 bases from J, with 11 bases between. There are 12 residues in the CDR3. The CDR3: CASSEVQSGYTF. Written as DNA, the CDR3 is TGTGCCAGCAGCGAGGTGCAATCTGGCTACACCTTC.

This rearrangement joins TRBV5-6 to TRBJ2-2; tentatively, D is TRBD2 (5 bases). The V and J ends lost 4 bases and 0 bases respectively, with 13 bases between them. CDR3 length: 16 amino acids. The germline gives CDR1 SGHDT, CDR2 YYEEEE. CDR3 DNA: TGTGCCAGCAGCCACGGACTCCAACCGAACACCGGGGAGCTGTTTTTT. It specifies CASSHGLQPNTGELFF.

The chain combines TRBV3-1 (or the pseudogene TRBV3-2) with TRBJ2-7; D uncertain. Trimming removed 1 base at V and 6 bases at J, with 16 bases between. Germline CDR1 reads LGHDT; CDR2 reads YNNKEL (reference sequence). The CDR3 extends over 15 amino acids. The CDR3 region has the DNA TGTGCCAGCAGCCAAGGGCCGGGTACTCCCGGCGAGCAGTACTTC. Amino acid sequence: CASSQGPGTPGEQYF.

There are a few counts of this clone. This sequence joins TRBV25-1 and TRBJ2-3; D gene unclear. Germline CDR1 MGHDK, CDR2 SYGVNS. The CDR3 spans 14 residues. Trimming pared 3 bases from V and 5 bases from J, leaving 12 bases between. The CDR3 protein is CASSDTFRRDTQYF. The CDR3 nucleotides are TGTGCCAGCAGTGACACCTTCAGGCGAGATACGCAGTATTTT.

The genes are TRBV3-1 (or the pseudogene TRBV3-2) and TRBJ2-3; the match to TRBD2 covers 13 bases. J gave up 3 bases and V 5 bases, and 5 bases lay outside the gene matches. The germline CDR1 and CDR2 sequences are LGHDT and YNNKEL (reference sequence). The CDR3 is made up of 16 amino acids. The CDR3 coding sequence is TGTGCCAGCAGCTCCACTAGCGGGGGGGCGACAGATACGCAGTATTTT. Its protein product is CASSSTSGGATDTQYF.

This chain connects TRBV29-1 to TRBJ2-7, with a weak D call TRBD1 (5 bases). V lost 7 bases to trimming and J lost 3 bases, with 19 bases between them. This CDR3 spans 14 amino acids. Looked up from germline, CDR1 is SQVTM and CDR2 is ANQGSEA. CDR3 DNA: TGCAGCGCCTCGTTCCAGGGTTTACTCTACGAGCAGTACTTC. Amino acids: CSASFQGLLYEQYF.

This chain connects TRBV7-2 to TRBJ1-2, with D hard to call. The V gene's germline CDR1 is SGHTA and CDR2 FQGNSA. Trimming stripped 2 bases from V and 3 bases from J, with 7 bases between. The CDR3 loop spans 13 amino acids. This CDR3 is CASSLYMDYGYTF. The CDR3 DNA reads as TGTGCCAGCAGCTTATACATGGACTATGGCTACACCTTC.

CDR3 residues: CASRAGGGTDTQYF. DNA of the CDR3: TGTGCCAGTAGAGCGGGGGGGGGAACAGATACGCAGTATTTT. V is TRBV19 and J is TRBJ2-3, with 10 bases aligning to TRBD2. The V gene end was trimmed by 6 bases and the J gene end by 3 bases; junction bases not matched to a gene: 3. Looked up from germline, CDR1 is LNHDA and CDR2 is SQIVND (reference sequence). CDR3 length equals 14 residues. The full variable domain, with the rest looked up from reference TRBV19 and TRBJ2-3, is DGGITQSPKYLFRKEGQNVTLSCEQNLNHDAMYWYRQDPGQGLRLIYYSQIVNDFQKGDIAEGYSVSREKKESFPLTVTSAQKNPTAFYLCASRAGGGTDTQYFGPGTRLTVL.

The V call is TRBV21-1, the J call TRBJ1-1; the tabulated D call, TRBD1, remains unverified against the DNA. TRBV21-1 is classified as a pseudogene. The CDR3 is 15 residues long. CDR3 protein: CASSKSTGLNTEAFF. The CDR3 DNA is TGTGCCAGCAGCAAATCGACAGGGTTGAACACTGAAGCTTTCTTT.

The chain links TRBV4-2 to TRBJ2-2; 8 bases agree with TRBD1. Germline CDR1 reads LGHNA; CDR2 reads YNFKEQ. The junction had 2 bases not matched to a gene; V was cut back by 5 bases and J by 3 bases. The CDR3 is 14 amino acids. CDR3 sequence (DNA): TGTGCCAGCAGCGGACAGGGCTACACCGGGGAGCTGTTTTTT. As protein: CASSGQGYTGELFF.

This chain's CDR3 is CASSLLNTGELFF. The CDR3 nucleotides are TGTGCCAGCAGCTTACTAAACACCGGGGAGCTGTTTTTT. This chain connects TRBV11-2 to TRBJ2-2, with D uncertain. This CDR3 is built from 13 residues. V was trimmed by 2 bases and J by 2 bases, leaving 3 bases between them. The germline V gene encodes CDR1 SGHAT and CDR2 FQNNGV.

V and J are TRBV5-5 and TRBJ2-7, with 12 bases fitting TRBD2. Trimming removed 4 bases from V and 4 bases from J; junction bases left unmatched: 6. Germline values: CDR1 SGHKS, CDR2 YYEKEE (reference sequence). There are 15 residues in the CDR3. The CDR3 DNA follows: TGTGCCAGCAGCCTGGGACTAGCGGGCGAGTACGAGCAGTACTTC. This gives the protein CASSLGLAGEYEQYF.

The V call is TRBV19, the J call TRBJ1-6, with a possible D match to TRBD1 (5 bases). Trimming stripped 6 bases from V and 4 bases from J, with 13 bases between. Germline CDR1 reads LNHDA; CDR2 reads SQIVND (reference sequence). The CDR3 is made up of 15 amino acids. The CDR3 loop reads CASRRGGEYNSPLHF. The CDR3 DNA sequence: TGTGCCAGTAGGCGGGGGGGGGAGTATAATTCACCCCTCCACTTT.

CDR3 sequence (DNA): TGCGCCAGCAGCTTCGGAGCGGGAGGCAGCTCTGGGGCCAACGTCCTGACTTTC. Translating it yields CASSFGAGGSSGANVLTF. The chain joins TRBV5-1 to TRBJ2-6, with 9 bases matching TRBD2. The CDR3 has 18 amino acids. In germline, CDR1 is SGHRS, CDR2 YFSETQ. The ends lost 2 bases at V and 0 bases at J; junction bases unmatched: 6.

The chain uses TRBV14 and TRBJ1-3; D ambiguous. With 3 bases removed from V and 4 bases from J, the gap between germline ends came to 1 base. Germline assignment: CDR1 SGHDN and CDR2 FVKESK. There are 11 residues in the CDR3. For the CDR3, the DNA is TGTGCCAGCAGCCAGGGAAACACCATATATTTT. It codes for CASSQGNTIYF.

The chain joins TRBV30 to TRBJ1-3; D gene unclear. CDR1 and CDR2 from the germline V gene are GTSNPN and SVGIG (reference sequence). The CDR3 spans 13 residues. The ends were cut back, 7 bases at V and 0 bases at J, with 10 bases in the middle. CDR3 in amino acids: CASAQSSGNTIYF. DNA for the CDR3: TGTGCCTCGGCACAGAGCTCTGGAAACACCATATATTTT. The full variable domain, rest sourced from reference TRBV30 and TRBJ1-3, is SQTIHQWPATLVQPVGSPLSLECTVEGTSNPNLYWYRQAAGRGLQLLFYSVGIGQISSEVPQNLSASRPQDRQFILSSKKLLLSDSGFYLCASAQSSGNTIYFGEGSWLTVV.

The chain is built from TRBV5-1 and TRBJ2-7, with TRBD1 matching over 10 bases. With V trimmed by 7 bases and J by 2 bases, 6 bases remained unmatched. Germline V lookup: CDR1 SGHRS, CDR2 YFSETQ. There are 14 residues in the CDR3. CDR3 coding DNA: TGCGCCAGCGAGGTTGGGACAGGGGCCTACGAGCAGTACTTC. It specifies CASEVGTGAYEQYF.

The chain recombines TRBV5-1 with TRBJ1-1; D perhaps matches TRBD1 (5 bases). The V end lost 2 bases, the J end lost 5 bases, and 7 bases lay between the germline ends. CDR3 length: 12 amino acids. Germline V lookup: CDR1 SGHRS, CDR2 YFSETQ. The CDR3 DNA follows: TGCGCCAGCAGCTTAGGACAAACTGAAGCTTTCTTT. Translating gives CASSLGQTEAFF. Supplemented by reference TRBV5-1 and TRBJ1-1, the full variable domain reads KAGVTQTPRYLIKTRGQQVTLSCSPISGHRSVSWYQQTPGQGLQFLFEYFSETQRNKGNFPGRFSGRQFSNSRSEMNVSTLELGDSALYLCASSLGQTEAFFGQGTRLTVV.